Listed below are T cell receptor beta chains from one sample, sequenced in a study of blood T cell repertoires in COVID-19. The assay was immunoSEQ multiplex PCR, and TCRdb's table has in-frame clones only and misses some. The sample holds roughly 77,000 clones, roughly 85% seen once. Sequencing input: peripheral blood. All receptors derive from a man between 60 and 75 years old with active or convalescent COVID-19. CDR3s include the opening cysteine and the closing phenylalanine or tryptophan. D genes are given only for firm matches. Expanded clones are given a class, and other clones once, few, many or no size at all.

NA NA TRBJ2-7 TRBV11-2 TGTGCCAGCAGCTTAGATCGACAGGCCCCCGAGCAGTACTTC CASSLDRQAPEQYF
NA TRBD2 TRBJ2-2 TRBV11-2 TGTGCCAGCAGCTTTAGCGGGGGTTCCGGGGAGCTGTTTTTT CASSFSGGSGELFF
NA NA TRBJ2-3 TRBV7-3 TGTGCCAGCAGCTTCTCCGGTAGTCCCACAGATACGCAGTATTTT CASSFSGSPTDTQYF
NA TRBD1 TRBJ1-2 TRBV6-6 TGTGCCAGCAGTTACTCCCGGACAGGGGAAAGCTACACCTTC CASSYSRTGESYTF
NA TRBD2 TRBJ2-7 TRBV28 TGTGCCAGCAGTATGGTGACTAGCGGGGCCTTCTACGAGCAGTACTTC CASSMVTSGAFYEQYF
NA TRBD1 TRBJ2-7 TRBV5-5 TGTGCCAGCAGCTATCCCGGGACAGGGACCTACGAGCAGTACTTC CASSYPGTGTYEQYF
NA TRBD1 TRBJ2-6 TRBV4-1 TGCGCCAGCAGCCATGGACAGGGCTCCTACTCTGGGGCCAACGTCCTGACTTTC CASSHGQGSYSGANVLTF
NA TRBD1 TRBJ2-3 TRBV5-6 TGTGCCAGCAGCGGACTTCGGGACAGCGACGATACGCAGTATTTT CASSGLRDSDDTQYF
once TRBD1 TRBJ1-1 TRBV5-4 TGTGCCAGCAGTCGGGACAGTGCCACTGAAGCTTTCTTT CASSRDSATEAFF
NA TRBD1 TRBJ1-4 TRBV6-4 TGTGCCAGCAGGGAGACAGGGTCCCCACTCGAAAAACTGTTTTTT CASRETGSPLEKLFF
NA NA TRBJ1-1 TRBV4-1 TGCGCCAGCAGCCAAGGGGAGGAGCTGAACACTGAAGCTTTCTTT CASSQGEELNTEAFF
NA TRBD2 TRBJ2-1 TRBV11-2 TGTGCCAGCAGCCCAACTAGCGGGGGGGGTGAGCAGTTCTTC CASSPTSGGGEQFF
NA NA TRBJ1-2 TRBV4-1 TGCGCCAGCAGCCAAGATACCGCTTCTGGGAGCTATGGCTACACCTTC CASSQDTASGSYGYTF
NA TRBD2 TRBJ2-5 TRBV3-1/TRBV3-2 TGTGCCAGCAGCCCCCCGGGGGGGCAAGAGACCCAGTACTTC CASSPPGGQETQYF
NA NA TRBJ1-4 TRBV9 TGTGCCAGCAGCTTAGGGCCATGGTCCGAAAAACTGTTTTTT CASSLGPWSEKLFF
NA NA TRBJ2-5 TRBV11-2 TGTGCCAGCAGCTCGCGTCAAGAGACCCAGTACTTC CASSSRQETQYF
NA NA TRBJ1-4 TRBV7-2 TGTGCCAGCAGGCCGACGGGGGGAACTAATGAAAAACTGTTTTTT CASRPTGGTNEKLFF